This paragraph reports one T cell receptor (beta chain). These data belong to a study of blood T cell repertoires in COVID-19. The germline V gene encodes CDR1 MDHEN and CDR2 SYDVKM. The CDR3 is 11 amino acids. V lost 4 bases and J lost 14, with 11 bases in between. The method was immunoSEQ multiplex PCR; TCRdb's version includes in-frame clones alone and lacks a portion of them. The sample records over 200,000 clones, approximately 91% being singletons. The source of this sequence is a human donor in a cohort exposed to, infected with or recovered from COVID-19 (not recorded which). The donor label of this sample is uncertain. The sample comprised PBMCs or T cells enriched from blood (not recorded which). The rearrangement joins TRBV28 to TRBJ1-4; D is perhaps TRBD1 (6 bases). The CDR3 coding sequence is TGTGCCAGCAGTTCAGGGGCCATGCTGTTTTTT. This translates into CASSSGAMLFF.